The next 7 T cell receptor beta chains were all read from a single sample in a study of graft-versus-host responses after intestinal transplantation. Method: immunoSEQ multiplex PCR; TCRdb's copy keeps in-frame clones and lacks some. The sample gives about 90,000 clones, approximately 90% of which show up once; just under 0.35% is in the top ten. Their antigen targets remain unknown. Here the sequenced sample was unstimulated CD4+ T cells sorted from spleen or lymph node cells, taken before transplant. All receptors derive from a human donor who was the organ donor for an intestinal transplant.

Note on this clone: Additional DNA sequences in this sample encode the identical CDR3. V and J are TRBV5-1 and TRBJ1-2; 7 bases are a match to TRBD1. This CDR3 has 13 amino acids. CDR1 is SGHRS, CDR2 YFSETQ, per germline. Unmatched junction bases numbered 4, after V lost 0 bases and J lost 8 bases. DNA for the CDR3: TGCGCCAGCAGCTTGGAGGGGGCGAAAGGCTACACCTTC. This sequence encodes CASSLEGAKGYTF.

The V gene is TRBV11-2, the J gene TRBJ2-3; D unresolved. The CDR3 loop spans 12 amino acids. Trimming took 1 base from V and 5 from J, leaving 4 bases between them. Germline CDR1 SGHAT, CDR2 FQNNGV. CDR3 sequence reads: CASSLGLDTQYF. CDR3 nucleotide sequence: TGTGCCAGCAGCTTAGGACTAGATACGCAGTATTTT.

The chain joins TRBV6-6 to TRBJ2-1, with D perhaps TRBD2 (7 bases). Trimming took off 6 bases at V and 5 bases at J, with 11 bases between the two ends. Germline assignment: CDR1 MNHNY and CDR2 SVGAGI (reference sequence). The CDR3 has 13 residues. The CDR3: CASRGGAHNEQFF. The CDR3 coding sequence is TGTGCCAGCAGAGGGGGGGCGCACAATGAGCAGTTCTTC.

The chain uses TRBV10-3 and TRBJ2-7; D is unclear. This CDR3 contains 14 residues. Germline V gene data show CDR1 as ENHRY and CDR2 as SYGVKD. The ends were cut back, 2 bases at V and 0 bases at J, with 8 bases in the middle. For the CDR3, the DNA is TGTGCCATCAGTGAGCACTTAGACTCCTACGAGCAGTACTTC. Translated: CAISEHLDSYEQYF.

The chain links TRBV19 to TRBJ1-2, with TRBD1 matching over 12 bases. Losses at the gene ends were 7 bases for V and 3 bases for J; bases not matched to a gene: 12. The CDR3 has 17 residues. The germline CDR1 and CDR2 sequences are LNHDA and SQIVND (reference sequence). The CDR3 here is CASNEGTGGEGYYGYTF. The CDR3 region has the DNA TGTGCCAGTAACGAAGGGACAGGGGGCGAAGGTTACTATGGCTACACCTTC. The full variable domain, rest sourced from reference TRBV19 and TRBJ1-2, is DGGITQSPKYLFRKEGQNVTLSCEQNLNHDAMYWYRQDPGQGLRLIYYSQIVNDFQKGDIAEGYSVSREKKESFPLTVTSAQKNPTAFYLCASNEGTGGEGYYGYTFGSGTRLTVV.

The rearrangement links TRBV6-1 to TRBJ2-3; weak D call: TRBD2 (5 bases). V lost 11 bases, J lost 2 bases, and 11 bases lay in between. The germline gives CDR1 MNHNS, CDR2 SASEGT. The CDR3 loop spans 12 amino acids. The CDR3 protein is CAAGKDTDTQYF. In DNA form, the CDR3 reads TGTGCCGCGGGTAAGGACACAGATACGCAGTATTTT.

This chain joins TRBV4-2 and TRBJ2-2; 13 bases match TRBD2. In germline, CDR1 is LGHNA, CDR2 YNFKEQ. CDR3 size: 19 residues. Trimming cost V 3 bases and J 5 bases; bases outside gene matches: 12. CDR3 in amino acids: CASSQDGLAGDVGTGELFF. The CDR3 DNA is TGTGCCAGCAGCCAGGACGGACTAGCGGGAGACGTGGGGACCGGGGAGCTGTTTTTT.